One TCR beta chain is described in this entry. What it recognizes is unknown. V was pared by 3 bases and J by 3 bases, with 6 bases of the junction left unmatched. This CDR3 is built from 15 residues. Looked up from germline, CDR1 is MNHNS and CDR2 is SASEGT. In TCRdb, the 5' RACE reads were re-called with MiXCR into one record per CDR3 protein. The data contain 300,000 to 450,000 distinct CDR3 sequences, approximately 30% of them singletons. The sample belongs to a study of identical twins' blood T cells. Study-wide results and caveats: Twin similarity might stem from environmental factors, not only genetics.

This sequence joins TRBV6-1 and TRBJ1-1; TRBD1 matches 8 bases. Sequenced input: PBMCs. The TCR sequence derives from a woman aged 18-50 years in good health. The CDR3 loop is CASSDSGQGYTEAFF. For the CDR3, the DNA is TGTGCCAGCAGTGATTCCGGACAGGGCTACACTGAAGCTTTCTTT.